The entry that follows covers one T cell receptor (beta chain) sequence. Its target antigen remains unknown. The record has no base qualities; no much larger clone is one base away. Library construction relied on RT-PCR. The listed sequencing device is Illumina HiSeq 2500. The raw public reads went through TCRdb reprocessing: fastp at Q25, MiXCR clone calling, in-frame beta chains kept. Rows matching on CDR3 protein sequence are summarized as one entry with the most common DNA and genes. For this sample the table gives approximately 700,000 distinct CDR3 sequences, of which 11% to 15% were detected only once. The ten most abundant clones make up 5.5% to 7% of the sample. These data belong to a study of response to subunit inactivated influenza vaccine (dated by TCRdb to 2016 to 2019). The study in broad terms: To follow how T cells responded to a trivalent subunit inactivated influenza vaccine, the researchers relied on deep quantitative profiling of the T cell receptor repertoire.

General conclusions and limits of the study: According to the authors, only a limited number of new T cells may be recruited by each seasonal influenza vaccination.

Germline trimming: 6 bases from V, 0 bases from J; junction bases outside gene matches: 7. The germline V gene specifies SGHTA as CDR1 and FQGNSA as CDR2. Counted from cysteine to phenylalanine, this CDR3 has 15 amino acids. Only the CDR3 part of the read is kept: 45 bases, read in frame from the first base. The origin of this receptor is a man in his fifties or sixties who received an inactivated influenza vaccine. Donor details come from another sample of the same person, matched by shared clones. The sample was PBMCs from blood, taken about 14 days before vaccination. Rearrangement joined TRBV7-2 to TRBJ2-7; the junction holds 8 bases that match TRBD2. The CDR3 protein sequence reads: CASRTTSGSSYEQYF. The nucleotide sequence reads TGTGCCAGCAGAACCACGAGCGGGAGCTCCTACGAGCAGTACTTC.